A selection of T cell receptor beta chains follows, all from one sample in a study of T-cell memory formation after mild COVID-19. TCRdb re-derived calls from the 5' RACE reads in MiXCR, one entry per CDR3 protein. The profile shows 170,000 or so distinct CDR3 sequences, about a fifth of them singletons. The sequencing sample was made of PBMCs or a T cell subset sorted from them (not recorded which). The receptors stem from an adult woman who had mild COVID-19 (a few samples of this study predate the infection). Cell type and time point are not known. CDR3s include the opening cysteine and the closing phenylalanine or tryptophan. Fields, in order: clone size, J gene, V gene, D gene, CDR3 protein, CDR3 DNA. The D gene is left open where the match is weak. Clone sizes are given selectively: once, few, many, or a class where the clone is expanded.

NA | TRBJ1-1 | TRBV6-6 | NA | CASTTGYRRDMDTEAFF | TGTGCCAGCACCACAGGGTACAGGAGAGACATGGACACTGAAGCTTTCTTT
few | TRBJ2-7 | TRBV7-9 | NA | CASSSVLAAPEEQYF | TGTGCCAGCTCTTCCGTTTTAGCGGCTCCTGAGGAGCAGTACTTC
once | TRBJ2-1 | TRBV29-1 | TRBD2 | CSVGSGGSYNEQFF | TGCAGCGTTGGTAGCGGGGGTTCCTACAATGAGCAGTTCTTC
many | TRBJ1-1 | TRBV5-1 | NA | CASSLGVTVVPEAFF | TGCGCCAGCAGCTTGGGCGTTACGGTTGTCCCTGAAGCTTTCTTT
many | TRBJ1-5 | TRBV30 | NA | CAWSDDMQPQHF | TGTGCCTGGAGTGACGACATGCAGCCCCAGCATTTT
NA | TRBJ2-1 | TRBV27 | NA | CASSDSRGWGNEQFF | TGTGCCAGCAGTGACAGTAGGGGTTGGGGCAATGAGCAGTTCTTC
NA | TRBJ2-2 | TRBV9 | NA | CASSALSGRTSAGELFF | TGTGCCAGCAGTGCCCTCTCGGGAAGAACTTCGGCCGGGGAGCTGTTTTTT
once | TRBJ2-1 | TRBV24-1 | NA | CATSEGSPNEQFF | TGTGCCACCAGTGAGGGCTCCCCTAATGAGCAGTTCTTC
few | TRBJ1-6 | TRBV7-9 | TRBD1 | CAGDRGSNSPLHF | TGTGCAGGGGACAGGGGGTCGAATTCACCCCTCCACTTT
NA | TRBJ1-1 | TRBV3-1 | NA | CASSQVQGLPEAFF | TGTGCCAGCAGCCAAGTACAAGGACTCCCTGAAGCTTTCTTT
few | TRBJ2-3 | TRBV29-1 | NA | CSVGLSTVASTDTQYF | TGCAGCGTTGGACTCTCCACAGTAGCCAGCACAGATACGCAGTATTTT
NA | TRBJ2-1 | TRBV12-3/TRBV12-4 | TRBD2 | CASTGGGNVGEQFF | TGTGCCAGCACCGGCGGGGGGAATGTAGGTGAGCAGTTCTTC
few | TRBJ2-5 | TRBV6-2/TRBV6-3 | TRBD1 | CASGTGGETQYF | TGTGCCAGCGGCACAGGGGGAGAGACCCAGTACTTC
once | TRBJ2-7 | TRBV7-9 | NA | CASSPTMGHYEQYF | TGTGCCAGCAGCCCCACTATGGGACACTACGAGCAGTACTTC
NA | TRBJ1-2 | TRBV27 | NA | CASSFSGGDGYTF | TGTGCCAGCAGTTTTTCTGGGGGCGATGGCTACACCTTC
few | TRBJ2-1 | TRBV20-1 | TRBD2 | CSARDHRSTAGGPDEQFF | TGCAGTGCTAGAGATCATCGTAGCACGGCGGGAGGGCCCGATGAGCAGTTCTTC
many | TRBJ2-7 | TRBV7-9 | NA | CASSLSYEQYF | TGTGCCAGCAGCTTAAGCTACGAGCAGTACTTC
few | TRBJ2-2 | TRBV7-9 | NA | CAGEGRMNTGELFF | TGTGCCGGCGAGGGTAGGATGAACACCGGGGAGCTGTTTTTT
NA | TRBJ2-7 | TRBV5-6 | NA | CASSLRGEQYF | TGTGCCAGCAGTCTCCGGGGCGAGCAGTACTTC
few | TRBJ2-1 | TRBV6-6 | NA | CASTPGGSLPYNEQFF | TGTGCCAGCACCCCTGGGGGGAGTCTCCCCTACAATGAGCAGTTCTTC
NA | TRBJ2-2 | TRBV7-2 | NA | CASSFSWGTGELFF | TGTGCCAGCAGCTTTAGTTGGGGCACCGGGGAGCTGTTTTTT
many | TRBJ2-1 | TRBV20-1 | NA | CSARRGVSFNEQFF | TGCAGTGCTAGAAGAGGGGTATCCTTCAATGAGCAGTTCTTC
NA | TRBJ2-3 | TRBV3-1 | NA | CASSQGGAGPRETDTQYF | TGTGCCAGCAGCCAAGGGGGAGCGGGTCCTAGGGAGACAGATACGCAGTATTTT
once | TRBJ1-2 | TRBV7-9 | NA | CASSLAPDKYGYTF | TGTGCCAGCAGCTTAGCTCCCGACAAGTATGGCTACACCTTC
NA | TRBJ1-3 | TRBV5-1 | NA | CASSLDLPGSGNTIYF | TGCGCCAGCAGCTTGGACCTCCCCGGGTCTGGAAACACCATATATTTT
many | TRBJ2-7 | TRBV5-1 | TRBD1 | CASSIGTGDYEQYF | TGCGCCAGCAGCATCGGGACAGGGGACTACGAGCAGTACTTC
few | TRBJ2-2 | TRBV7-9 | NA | CASSLRDPLTGELFF | TGTGCCAGCAGCTTACGGGACCCTTTGACCGGGGAGCTGTTTTTT
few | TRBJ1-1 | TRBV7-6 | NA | CASSLDPPTEAFF | TGTGCCAGCAGCTTAGACCCTCCGACTGAAGCTTTCTTT
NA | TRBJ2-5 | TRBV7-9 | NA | CASSPTVWGETQYF | TGTGCCAGCAGCCCTACCGTCTGGGGGGAGACCCAGTACTTC
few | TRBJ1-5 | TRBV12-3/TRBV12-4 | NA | CASSLGAYSNQPQHF | TGTGCCAGCAGTTTGGGGGCTTATAGCAATCAGCCCCAGCATTTT
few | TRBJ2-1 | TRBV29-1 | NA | CSVYPYGRDNEQFF | TGCAGCGTCTACCCCTACGGTCGGGACAATGAGCAGTTCTTC
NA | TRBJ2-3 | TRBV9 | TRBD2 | CASSVEGEAGADTQYF | TGTGCCAGCAGCGTAGAGGGGGAAGCGGGGGCCGATACGCAGTATTTT
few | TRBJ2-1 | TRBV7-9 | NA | CASILPARGNEQFF | TGTGCCAGCATCCTCCCCGCCCGGGGGAATGAGCAGTTCTTC
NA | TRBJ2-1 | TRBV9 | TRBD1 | CASSVVDRASYNEQFF | TGTGCCAGCAGCGTAGTAGACAGGGCCTCCTACAATGAGCAGTTCTTC
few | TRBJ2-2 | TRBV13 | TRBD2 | CATGVGGEDTGELFF | TGTGCCACCGGAGTCGGGGGGGAGGACACCGGGGAGCTGTTTTTT
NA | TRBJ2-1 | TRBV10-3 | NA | CAISPSGGAYNEQFF | TGTGCCATCAGCCCTTCAGGGGGGGCGTACAATGAGCAGTTCTTC
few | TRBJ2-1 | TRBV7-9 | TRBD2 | CASSLTSEWFF | TGTGCCAGCAGCCTTACTAGCGAGTGGTTCTTC
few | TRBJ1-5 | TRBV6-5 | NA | CASSPRIYSNQPQHF | TGTGCCAGCAGTCCCAGGATCTATAGCAATCAGCCCCAGCATTTT
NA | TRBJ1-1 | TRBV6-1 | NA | CASSVGFMNTEAFF | TGTGCCAGCAGTGTTGGGTTCATGAACACTGAAGCTTTCTTT
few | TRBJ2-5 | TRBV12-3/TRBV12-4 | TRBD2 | CASSPGTSGTGETQYF | TGTGCCAGCAGTCCTGGGACTAGCGGGACGGGAGAGACCCAGTACTTC
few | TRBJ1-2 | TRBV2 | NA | CAGTSTPSVGGYTF | TGCGCAGGGACCTCGACACCCTCCGTAGGCGGCTACACCTTC
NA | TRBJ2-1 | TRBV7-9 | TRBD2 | CASSFLAGDHNEQFF | TGTGCCAGCAGCTTTCTAGCGGGGGACCACAATGAGCAGTTCTTC
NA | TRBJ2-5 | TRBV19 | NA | CASSTGAEETQYF | TGTGCCAGTAGTACCGGGGCTGAGGAGACCCAGTACTTC